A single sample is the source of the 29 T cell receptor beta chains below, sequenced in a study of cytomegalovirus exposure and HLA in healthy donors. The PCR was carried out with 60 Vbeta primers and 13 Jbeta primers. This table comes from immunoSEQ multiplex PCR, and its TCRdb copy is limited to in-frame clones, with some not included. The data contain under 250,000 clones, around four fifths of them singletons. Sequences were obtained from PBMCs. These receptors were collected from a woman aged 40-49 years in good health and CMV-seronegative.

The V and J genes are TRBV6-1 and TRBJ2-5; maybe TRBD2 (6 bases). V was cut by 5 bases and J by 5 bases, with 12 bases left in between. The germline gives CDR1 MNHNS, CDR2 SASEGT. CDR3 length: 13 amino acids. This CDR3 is CASSRTIAETQYF. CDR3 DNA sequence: TGTGCCAGCAGTCGGACTATTGCCGAGACCCAGTACTTC.

Here the CDR3 DNA reads TGTGCCAGCACTCGGAGCTCCTACGAGCAGTACTTC. This encodes CASTRSSYEQYF. The V call is TRBV6-1, the J call TRBJ2-7, with D unclear. The length of the CDR3 is 12 residues. With 7 bases removed from V and 0 bases from J, the gap between germline ends came to 7 bases. Germline V gives CDR1 MNHNS, CDR2 SASEGT.

The CDR3 here is CASSPPGGNQPQHF. The CDR3 DNA sequence: TGTGCCAGCTCACCACCGGGAGGGAATCAGCCCCAGCATTTT. The V and J genes are TRBV18 and TRBJ1-5; D remains ambiguous. Per germline, CDR1 KGHSH and CDR2 LQKENI. The CDR3 loop spans 14 amino acids. V lost 0 bases, J lost 4 bases, and 7 bases lay in between.

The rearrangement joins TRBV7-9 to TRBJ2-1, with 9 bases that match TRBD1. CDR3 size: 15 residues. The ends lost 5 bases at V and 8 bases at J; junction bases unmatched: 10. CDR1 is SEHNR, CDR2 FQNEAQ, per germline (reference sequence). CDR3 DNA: TGTGCCAGCAGCCATTCGGACAGGGGAGGGCATGAGCAGTTCTTC. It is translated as CASSHSDRGGHEQFF.

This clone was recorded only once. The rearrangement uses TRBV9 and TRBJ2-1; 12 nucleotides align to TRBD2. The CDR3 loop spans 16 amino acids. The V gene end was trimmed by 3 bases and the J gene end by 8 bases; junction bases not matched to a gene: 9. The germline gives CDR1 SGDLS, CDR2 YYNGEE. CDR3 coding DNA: TGTGCCAGCAGCGAGGCTCTAGCGGGAGGGCCCCATGAGCAGTTCTTC. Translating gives CASSEALAGGPHEQFF.

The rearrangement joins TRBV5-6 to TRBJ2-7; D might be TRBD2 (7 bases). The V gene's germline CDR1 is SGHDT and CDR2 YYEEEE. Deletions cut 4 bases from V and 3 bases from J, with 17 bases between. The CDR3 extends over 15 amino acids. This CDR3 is CASSAPYREGYEQYF. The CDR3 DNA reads TGTGCCAGCAGCGCCCCATACAGGGAGGGCTACGAGCAGTACTTC.

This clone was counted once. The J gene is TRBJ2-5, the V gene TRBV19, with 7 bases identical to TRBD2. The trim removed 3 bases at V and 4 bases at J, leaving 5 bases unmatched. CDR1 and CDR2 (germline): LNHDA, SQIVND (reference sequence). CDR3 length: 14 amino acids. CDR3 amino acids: CASSIGLGAETQYF. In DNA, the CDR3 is TGTGCCAGTAGTATCGGACTAGGCGCAGAGACCCAGTACTTC.

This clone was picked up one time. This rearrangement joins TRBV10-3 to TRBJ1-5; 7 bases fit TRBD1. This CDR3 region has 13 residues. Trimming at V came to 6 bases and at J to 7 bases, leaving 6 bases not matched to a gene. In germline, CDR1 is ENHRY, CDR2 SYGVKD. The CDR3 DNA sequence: TGTGCCATCAGCCGACAGGGTGGCCAGCCCCAGCATTTT. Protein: CAISRQGGQPQHF.

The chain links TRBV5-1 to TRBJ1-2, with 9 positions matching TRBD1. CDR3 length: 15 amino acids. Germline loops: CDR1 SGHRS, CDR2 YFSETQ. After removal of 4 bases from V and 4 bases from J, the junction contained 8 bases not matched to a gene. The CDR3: CASSQRTGVSYGYTF. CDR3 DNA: TGCGCCAGCAGCCAACGGACAGGGGTCAGCTATGGCTACACCTTC.

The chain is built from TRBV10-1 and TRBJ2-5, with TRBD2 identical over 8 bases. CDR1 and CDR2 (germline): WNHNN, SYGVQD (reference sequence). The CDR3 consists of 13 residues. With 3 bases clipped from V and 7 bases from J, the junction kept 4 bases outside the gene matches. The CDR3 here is CASSEAGDGTQYF. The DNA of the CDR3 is TGCGCCAGCAGTGAAGCGGGAGACGGGACCCAGTACTTC.

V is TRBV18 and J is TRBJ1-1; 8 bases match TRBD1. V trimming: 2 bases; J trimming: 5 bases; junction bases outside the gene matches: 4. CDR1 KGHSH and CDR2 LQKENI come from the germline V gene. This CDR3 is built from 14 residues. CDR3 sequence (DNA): TGTGCCAGCTCACCATCCGACAGGGGAACTGAAGCTTTCTTT. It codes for CASSPSDRGTEAFF.

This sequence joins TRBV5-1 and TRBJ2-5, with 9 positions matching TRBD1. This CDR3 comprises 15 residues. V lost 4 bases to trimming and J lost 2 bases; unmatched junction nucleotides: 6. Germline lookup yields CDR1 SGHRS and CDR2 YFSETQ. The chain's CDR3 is CASSAGTGWQETQYF. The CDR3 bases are TGCGCCAGCAGCGCCGGGACAGGGTGGCAAGAGACCCAGTACTTC.

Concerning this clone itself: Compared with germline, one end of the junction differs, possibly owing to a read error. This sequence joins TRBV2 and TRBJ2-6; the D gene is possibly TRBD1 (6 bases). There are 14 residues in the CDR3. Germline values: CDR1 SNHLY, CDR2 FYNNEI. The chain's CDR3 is CARTGNSGADVLTF. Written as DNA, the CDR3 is TGTGCCAGGACAGGCAATTCTGGGGCCGACGTCCTGACTTTC.

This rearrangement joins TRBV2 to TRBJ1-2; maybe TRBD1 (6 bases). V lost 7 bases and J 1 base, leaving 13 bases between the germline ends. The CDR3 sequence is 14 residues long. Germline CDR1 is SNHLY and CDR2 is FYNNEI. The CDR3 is CASNRRGVNYGYTF. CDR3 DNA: TGTGCCAGCAATCGCAGGGGCGTTAACTATGGCTACACCTTC.

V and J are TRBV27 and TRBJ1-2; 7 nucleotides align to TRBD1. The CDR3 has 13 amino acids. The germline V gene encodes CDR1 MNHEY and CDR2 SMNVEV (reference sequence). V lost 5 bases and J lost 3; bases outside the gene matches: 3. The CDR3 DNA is TGTGCCAGCAGTCCCGGGACAGACTATGGCTACACCTTC. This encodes CASSPGTDYGYTF.

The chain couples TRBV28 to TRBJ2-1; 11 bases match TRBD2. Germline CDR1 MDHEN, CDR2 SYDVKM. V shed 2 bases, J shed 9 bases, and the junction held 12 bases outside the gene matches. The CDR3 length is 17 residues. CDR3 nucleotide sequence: TGTGCCAGCAGTTTAGCTCATAGCGGGAGGGGTACGAGTGAGCAGTTCTTC. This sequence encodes CASSLAHSGRGTSEQFF.

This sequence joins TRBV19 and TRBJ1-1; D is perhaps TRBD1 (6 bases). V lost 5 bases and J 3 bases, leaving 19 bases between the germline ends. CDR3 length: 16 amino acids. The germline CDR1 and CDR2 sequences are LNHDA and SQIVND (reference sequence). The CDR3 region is CASSSVRQGLYTEAFF. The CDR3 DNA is TGTGCCAGTAGTTCCGTGAGGCAGGGGCTGTACACTGAAGCTTTCTTT. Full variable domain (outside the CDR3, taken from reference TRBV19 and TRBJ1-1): DGGITQSPKYLFRKEGQNVTLSCEQNLNHDAMYWYRQDPGQGLRLIYYSQIVNDFQKGDIAEGYSVSREKKESFPLTVTSAQKNPTAFYLCASSSVRQGLYTEAFFGQGTRLTVV.

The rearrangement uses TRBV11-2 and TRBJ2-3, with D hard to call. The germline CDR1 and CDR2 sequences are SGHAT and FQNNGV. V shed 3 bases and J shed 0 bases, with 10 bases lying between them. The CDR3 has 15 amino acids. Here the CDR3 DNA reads TGTGCCAGCAGCTTGCAGGTCAGGAGCACAGATACGCAGTATTTT. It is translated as CASSLQVRSTDTQYF.

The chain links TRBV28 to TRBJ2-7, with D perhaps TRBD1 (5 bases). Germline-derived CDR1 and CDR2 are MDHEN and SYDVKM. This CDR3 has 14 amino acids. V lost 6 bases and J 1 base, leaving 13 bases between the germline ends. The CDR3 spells CASRDMASSYEQYF. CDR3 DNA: TGTGCCAGCAGGGACATGGCATCGTCCTACGAGCAGTACTTC.

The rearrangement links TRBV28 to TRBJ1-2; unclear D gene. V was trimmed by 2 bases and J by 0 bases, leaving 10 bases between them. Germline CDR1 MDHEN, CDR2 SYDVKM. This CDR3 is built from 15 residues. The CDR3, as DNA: TGTGCCAGCAGTTTAACTTCGGGGACTAACTATGGCTACACCTTC. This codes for CASSLTSGTNYGYTF.

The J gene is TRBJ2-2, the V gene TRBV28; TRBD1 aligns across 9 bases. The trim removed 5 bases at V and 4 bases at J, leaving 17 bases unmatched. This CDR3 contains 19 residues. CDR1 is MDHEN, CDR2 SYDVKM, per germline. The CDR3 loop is CASSQPTSTGGISTGELFF. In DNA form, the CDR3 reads TGTGCCAGCAGTCAACCCACCTCTACAGGGGGCATCAGCACCGGGGAGCTGTTTTTT. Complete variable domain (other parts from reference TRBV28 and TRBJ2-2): DVKVTQSSRYLVKRTGEKVFLECVQDMDHENMFWYRQDPGLGLRLIYFSYDVKMKEKGDIPEGYSVSREKKERFSLILESASTNQTSMYLCASSQPTSTGGISTGELFFGEGSRLTVL.

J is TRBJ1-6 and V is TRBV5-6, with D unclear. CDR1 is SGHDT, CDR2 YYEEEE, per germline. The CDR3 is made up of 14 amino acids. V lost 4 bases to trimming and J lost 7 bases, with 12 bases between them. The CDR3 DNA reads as TGTGCCAGCAGCGGAGTCTCCTGGAATTCACCCCTCCACTTT. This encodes CASSGVSWNSPLHF.

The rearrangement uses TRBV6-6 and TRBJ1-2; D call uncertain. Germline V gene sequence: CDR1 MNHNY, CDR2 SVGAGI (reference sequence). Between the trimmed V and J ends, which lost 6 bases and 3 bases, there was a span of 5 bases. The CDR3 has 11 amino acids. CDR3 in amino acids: CASRSYYGYTF. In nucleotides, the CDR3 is TGTGCCAGCAGGAGCTACTATGGCTACACCTTC.

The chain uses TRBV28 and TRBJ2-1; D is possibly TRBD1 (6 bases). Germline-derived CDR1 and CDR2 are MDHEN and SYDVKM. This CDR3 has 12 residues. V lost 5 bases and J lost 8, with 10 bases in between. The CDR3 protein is CASSPQGYEQFF. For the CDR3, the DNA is TGTGCCAGCAGTCCCCAGGGGTATGAGCAGTTCTTC.

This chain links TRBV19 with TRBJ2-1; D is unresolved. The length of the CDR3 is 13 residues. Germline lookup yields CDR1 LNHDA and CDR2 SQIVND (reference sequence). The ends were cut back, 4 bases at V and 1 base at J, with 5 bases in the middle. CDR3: CASSTQSYNEQFF. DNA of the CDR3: TGTGCCAGTAGTACCCAATCCTACAATGAGCAGTTCTTC.

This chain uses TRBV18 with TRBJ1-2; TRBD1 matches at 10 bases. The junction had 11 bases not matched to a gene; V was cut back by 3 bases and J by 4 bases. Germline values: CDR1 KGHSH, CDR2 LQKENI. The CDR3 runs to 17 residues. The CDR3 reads CASSPGTGAPLSYGYTF. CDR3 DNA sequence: TGTGCCAGCTCACCCGGGACAGGGGCGCCATTGAGCTATGGCTACACCTTC. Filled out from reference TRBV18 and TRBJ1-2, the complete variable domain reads NAGVMQNPRHLVRRRGQEARLRCSPMKGHSHVYWYRQLPEEGLKFMVYLQKENIIDESGMPKERFSAEFPKEGPSILRIQQVVRGDSAAYFCASSPGTGAPLSYGYTFGSGTRLTVV.

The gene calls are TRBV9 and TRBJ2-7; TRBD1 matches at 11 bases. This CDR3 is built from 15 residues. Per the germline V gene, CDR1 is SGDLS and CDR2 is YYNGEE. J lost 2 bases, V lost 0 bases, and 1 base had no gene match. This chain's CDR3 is CASSVEDRGPYEQYF. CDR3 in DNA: TGTGCCAGCAGCGTAGAGGACAGGGGGCCCTACGAGCAGTACTTC.

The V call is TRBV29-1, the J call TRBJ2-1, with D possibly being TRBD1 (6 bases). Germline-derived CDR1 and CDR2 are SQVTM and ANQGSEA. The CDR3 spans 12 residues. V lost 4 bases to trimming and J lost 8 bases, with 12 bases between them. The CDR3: CSVVFRTDEQFF. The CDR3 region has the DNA TGCAGCGTTGTCTTTAGGACAGATGAGCAGTTCTTC.

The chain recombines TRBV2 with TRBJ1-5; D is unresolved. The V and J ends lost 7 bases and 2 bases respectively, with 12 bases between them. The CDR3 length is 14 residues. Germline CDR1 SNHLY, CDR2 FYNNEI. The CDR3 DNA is TGTGCCAGCATAAAGAACATGGGCAATCAGCCCCAGCATTTT. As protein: CASIKNMGNQPQHF.